The 18 T cell receptor beta chains below all came from one sample that was sequenced in a study of blood T cell repertoires in COVID-19. Repertoires were generated with immunoSEQ multiplex PCR, while TCRdb's copy carries only in-frame clones and drops some. The sample consists of about 380,000 clones, 80% to 90% of them appearing once. Specimen: peripheral blood. The receptors come from a man aged 35 to 55 with acute or convalescent COVID-19.

The chain uses TRBV27 and TRBJ1-2; tentative D call: TRBD1 (5 bases). Trimming left V 3 bases short and J 4 bases short, with 15 bases between. The CDR3 contains 15 residues. The V gene's germline CDR1 is MNHEY and CDR2 SMNVEV (reference sequence). CDR3 in DNA: TGTGCCAGCAGTTTTTCCCTCCGGGGGACCTATGGCTACACCTTC. Translating it yields CASSFSLRGTYGYTF.

V and J are TRBV27 and TRBJ2-2; 10 nucleotides align to TRBD2. CDR1 and CDR2 (germline): MNHEY, SMNVEV (reference sequence). The CDR3 is 18 amino acids. V lost 4 bases to trimming and J lost 4 bases; unmatched junction nucleotides: 12. This CDR3 is CASSSPPGLARFTGELFF. CDR3 DNA: TGTGCCAGCAGTTCCCCCCCGGGACTAGCGAGGTTCACCGGGGAGCTGTTTTTT.

The chain joins TRBV6-5 to TRBJ1-2; TRBD1 aligns across 10 bases. The CDR3 spans 15 residues. CDR1 is MNHEY and CDR2 is SVGAGI in the germline V gene. With 6 bases clipped from V and 4 bases from J, the junction kept 8 bases outside the gene matches. The CDR3: CASRRKGQGGYGYTF. CDR3 nucleotide sequence: TGTGCCAGCAGGCGCAAAGGACAGGGGGGCTATGGCTACACCTTC.

The chain recombines TRBV25-1 with TRBJ1-1; TRBD1 might be the D (5 bases). Germline CDR1 is MGHDK and CDR2 is SYGVNS. The ends were cut back, 4 bases at V and 3 bases at J, with 12 bases in the middle. The CDR3 consists of 14 residues. CDR3 in DNA: TGTGCCAGCAGTGCCTCGACAGCCTACACTGAAGCTTTCTTT. This codes for CASSASTAYTEAFF. Supplemented by reference TRBV25-1 and TRBJ1-1, the full variable domain reads EADIYQTPRYLVIGTGKKITLECSQTMGHDKMYWYQQDPGMELHLIHYSYGVNSTEKGDLSSESTVSRIRTEHFPLTLESARPSHTSQYLCASSASTAYTEAFFGQGTRLTVV.

Details on this clone: Different DNA sequences within this sample yield the same CDR3. The J gene is TRBJ1-3, the V gene TRBV29-1, with D maybe TRBD1 (5 bases). The CDR3 sequence is 14 residues long. The germline V gene encodes CDR1 SQVTM and CDR2 ANQGSEA. The ends were cut back, 0 bases at V and 4 bases at J, with 10 bases in the middle. The CDR3 region has the DNA TGCAGCGTTGAAGATCCAGGGTCCGGAAACACCATATATTTT. Its protein is CSVEDPGSGNTIYF.

This sequence joins TRBV19 and TRBJ1-5; D possibly corresponds to TRBD1 (6 bases). The CDR3 length is 15 residues. Deletions cut 8 bases from V and 4 bases from J, with 18 bases between. Germline V CDR1 and CDR2: LNHDA, SQIVND (reference sequence). The CDR3 protein is CASWGLDSLNQPQHF. CDR3 coding DNA: TGTGCCAGTTGGGGCTTGGACAGCCTAAATCAGCCCCAGCATTTT.

The table lists this clone with a count of one. This chain connects TRBV29-1 to TRBJ1-1, with TRBD1 matching over 8 bases. After removal of 5 bases from V and 4 bases from J, the junction contained 9 bases not matched to a gene. Germline lookup yields CDR1 SQVTM and CDR2 ANQGSEA. CDR3 length: 14 amino acids. The CDR3 is CSVPNTGGVTEAFF. DNA of the CDR3: TGCAGCGTTCCCAACACAGGGGGGGTCACTGAAGCTTTCTTT.

This chain links TRBV4-1 with TRBJ2-1, with TRBD1 identical over 12 bases. Germline-derived CDR1 and CDR2 are MGHRA and YSYEKL. The trim removed 2 bases at V and 6 bases at J, leaving 5 bases unmatched. The CDR3 is 16 amino acids. The DNA of the CDR3 is TGCGCCAGCAGCCAACCCGGGACAGGGGGCTTCAATGAGCAGTTCTTC. Translation: CASSQPGTGGFNEQFF.

The chain is built from TRBV5-1 and TRBJ1-2; possibly TRBD1 for D (5 bases). Trimming shortened V by 0 bases and J by 6 bases, and 12 bases separated the two germline ends. Germline lookup yields CDR1 SGHRS and CDR2 YFSETQ. The CDR3 is made up of 14 amino acids. The CDR3 spells CASSLAAGSNGYTF. The CDR3 DNA sequence: TGCGCCAGCAGCTTGGCCGCAGGGTCAAATGGCTACACCTTC.

In regard to this clone: The germline gene is not matched at one end of the junction; a read error may be the cause. J is TRBJ2-2 and V is TRBV28; 8 bases agree with TRBD1. The CDR3 is 18 amino acids. Germline values: CDR1 MDHEN, CDR2 SYDVKM. The CDR3 loop reads CASSLFYRQGPNTRELFF. The DNA of the CDR3 is TGTGCCAGCAGTTTATTCTACAGACAGGGGCCCAACACCAGGGAGCTGTTTTTT.

The rearrangement joins TRBV30 to TRBJ2-7; 10 bases map to TRBD2. Trimming at V came to 1 base and at J to 4 bases, leaving 7 bases not matched to a gene. The CDR3 has 15 residues. CDR1 and CDR2 (germline): GTSNPN, SVGIG (reference sequence). This chain's CDR3 is CAWSAASGSRYEQYF. CDR3 DNA: TGTGCCTGGAGTGCGGCTAGCGGGAGTAGATACGAGCAGTACTTC. The full variable domain, in which reference TRBV30 and TRBJ2-7 provide the parts outside the CDR3, is SQTIHQWPATLVQPVGSPLSLECTVEGTSNPNLYWYRQAAGRGLQLLFYSVGIGQISSEVPQNLSASRPQDRQFILSSKKLLLSDSGFYLCAWSAASGSRYEQYFGPGTRLTVT.

The CDR3 DNA follows: TGTGCCACCTCGACTAGCGCCCAAGAGACCCAGTACTTC. Protein sequence: CATSTSAQETQYF. The V gene is TRBV24-1, the J gene TRBJ2-5; 8 nucleotides align to TRBD2. CDR1 and CDR2 (germline): KGHDR, SFDVKD. V lost 9 bases, J lost 1 base, and 3 bases stayed unmatched. This CDR3 is built from 13 residues.

The chain combines TRBV7-9 with TRBJ1-4; 8 nucleotides line up with TRBD1. CDR3 length: 14 residues. The J segment lost 2 bases and the V segment lost 6 bases, leaving 2 bases of the junction unmatched. Germline CDR1 SEHNR, CDR2 FQNEAQ (reference sequence). The CDR3 is CASRNRGTNEKLFF. Here the CDR3 DNA reads TGTGCCAGCAGGAACAGGGGGACTAATGAAAAACTGTTTTTT. The whole variable domain, filled in from reference TRBV7-9 and TRBJ1-4, reads DTGVSQNPRHKITKRGQNVTFRCDPISEHNRLYWYRQTLGQGPEFLTYFQNEAQLEKSRLLSDRFSAERPKGSFSTLEIQRTEQGDSAMYLCASRNRGTNEKLFFGSGTQLSVL.

The chain uses TRBV6-6 and TRBJ1-1, with D perhaps matching TRBD1 (5 bases). This CDR3 spans 15 amino acids. V was shortened by 8 bases and J by 2 bases, with 18 bases between the two germline ends. Germline V gene sequence: CDR1 MNHNY, CDR2 SVGAGI (reference sequence). This CDR3 is CASGPVAGGNTEAFF. The DNA of the CDR3 is TGTGCCAGCGGACCGGTGGCGGGGGGTAACACTGAAGCTTTCTTT.

This chain connects TRBV7-9 to TRBJ1-1; tentatively, D is TRBD1 (6 bases). Germline lookup yields CDR1 SEHNR and CDR2 FQNEAQ (reference sequence). The CDR3 is 14 amino acids. The V and J ends lost 5 bases and 4 bases respectively, with 14 bases between them. CDR3 sequence: CASSQQGLGTEAFF. The CDR3 DNA reads as TGTGCCAGCAGCCAACAGGGTCTAGGCACTGAAGCTTTCTTT.

The chain has TRBV5-6 and TRBJ1-2, with 9 bases lining up with TRBD1. Germline values: CDR1 SGHDT, CDR2 YYEEEE. Trimming removed 2 bases from V and 9 bases from J; junction bases left unmatched: 8. The CDR3 runs 14 residues. The CDR3 here is CASSFAGTGRSYTF. The CDR3 region has the DNA TGTGCCAGCAGCTTCGCCGGGACAGGGAGAAGCTACACCTTC.

The rearrangement uses TRBV7-2 and TRBJ2-7; 10 bases line up with TRBD2. Trimming at V came to 5 bases and at J to 3 bases, leaving 4 bases not matched to a gene. The CDR3 covers 14 residues. CDR1 is SGHTA, CDR2 FQGNSA, per germline. CDR3 DNA sequence: TGTGCCAGCAGCCTGCGACTAGCGGGCTACGAGCAGTACTTC. It translates to CASSLRLAGYEQYF.

This rearrangement joins TRBV7-3 to TRBJ2-1; 11 bases match TRBD2. CDR1 SGHTA and CDR2 FQGTGA come from the germline V gene. V was clipped by 5 bases and J by 5 bases; unmatched bases: 11. This CDR3 has 17 amino acids. CDR3 bases: TGTGCCAGCAGCCCCCCCGGGACTAGCGGAGGGGACAATGAGCAGTTCTTC. Translated, it gives CASSPPGTSGGDNEQFF.